Below, 24 T cell receptor beta chains from the same sample are listed, as sequenced in a study of regulatory T cells in long-lasting Graves disease. To make TCR beta libraries, researchers used iRepertoire HTBI primers and Arm-PCR of CDR3 regions. TCRdb independently ran MiXCR on the multiplex PCR reads; one entry per CDR3 protein. The data show around 450,000 distinct CDR3 sequences, with around a fifth seen just once and over 6% held by the top ten. Indicated time point: persistent/refractory GD, antithyroid drugs over 5 years with positive TRAb. PBMC RNA served as the TCR library source. Here the sequenced sample was peripheral blood mononuclear cells (PBMCs), taken when the disease was refractory, from a patient treated with antithyroid drugs. These receptors all stem from a female donor with Graves disease.

The CDR3 loop reads CASSFSKEGLISNQPQHF. The CDR3 DNA reads as TGTGCCAGCAGTTTTAGTAAGGAGGGACTGATTAGCAATCAGCCCCAGCATTTT. This chain joins TRBV28 and TRBJ1-5; possibly TRBD1 for D (5 bases). Trimming stripped 3 bases from V and 0 bases from J, with 18 bases between. This CDR3 is 18 amino acids long. The V gene's germline CDR1 is MDHEN and CDR2 SYDVKM.

DNA of the CDR3: TGTGCCAGCAGTGAAGGTGGGGCCCGAGAAGCTTTCTTT. This gives the protein CASSEGGAREAFF. This chain links TRBV25-1 with TRBJ1-1, with D perhaps TRBD1 (5 bases). V gave up 2 bases and J gave up 8 bases, with 12 bases separating them. The V gene's germline CDR1 is MGHDK and CDR2 SYGVNS. The CDR3 runs to 13 residues.

Points on this clonotype: With a much larger clone just one base away, this may be a read error. The chain employs TRBV2 and TRBJ2-5; 7 bases are shared with TRBD1. Germline lookup yields CDR1 SNHLY and CDR2 FYNNEI. Trimming took 5 bases from V and 4 from J; bases not matched to a gene: 13. The CDR3 has 16 residues. CDR3 loop: CASSPMRQGIRETQYF. DNA for the CDR3: TGTGCCAGCAGTCCCATGCGACAGGGAATCCGAGAGACCCAGTACTTC.

The chain recombines TRBV11-2 with TRBJ2-1; TRBD2 aligns across 7 bases. With V trimmed by 1 base and J by 4 bases, 7 bases remained unmatched. The germline V gene encodes CDR1 SGHAT and CDR2 FQNNGV. CDR3 length: 16 amino acids. This CDR3 reads CASSLAVAGPYNEQFF. In nucleotides, the CDR3 is TGTGCCAGCAGCTTAGCTGTAGCGGGCCCATACAATGAGCAGTTCTTC.

This clonotype was counted a few times. This chain links TRBV6-1 with TRBJ2-2; 8 positions match TRBD2. Germline V CDR1 and CDR2: MNHNS, SASEGT. The J segment lost 5 bases and the V segment lost 7 bases, leaving 9 bases of the junction unmatched. CDR3 length: 15 amino acids. For the CDR3, the DNA is TGTGCCAGCACCAAGGGAAGCGGGAGTACCGGGGAGCTGTTTTTT. It codes for CASTKGSGSTGELFF.

Only a few counts were recorded for this clonotype. The chain employs TRBV3-1 and TRBJ1-1; the match to TRBD1 covers 9 bases. CDR3 length: 14 amino acids. Germline V gene sequence: CDR1 LGHDT, CDR2 YNNKEL (reference sequence). J lost 5 bases, V lost 6 bases, and 7 bases had no gene match. This chain's CDR3 is CASRHTGGATEAFF. DNA of the CDR3: TGTGCCAGCAGACATACAGGGGGCGCGACTGAAGCTTTCTTT.

This clonotype turned up a few times. This chain connects TRBV12-3 or TRBV12-4 to TRBJ1-4; 9 bases match TRBD1. Trimming at V came to 6 bases and at J to 11 bases, leaving 19 bases not matched to a gene. CDR3 length: 17 amino acids. The CDR3 here is CASRERGQGSGQGKLFF. CDR3 DNA: TGTGCCAGCAGAGAGAGGGGACAGGGCTCCGGTCAGGGCAAACTGTTTTTT.

V and J are TRBV12-3 or TRBV12-4 and TRBJ1-2; D is ambiguous. The length of the CDR3 is 11 residues. The V end was cut by 7 bases, the J end by 6 bases, with 9 bases between. The CDR3 bases are TGTGCCAGCAAAGGGCCAGATGGCTACACCTTC. Its protein is CASKGPDGYTF.

In its sample, this clonotype was seen a few times. V and J are TRBV5-6 and TRBJ1-2; weak D call: TRBD1 (6 bases). This CDR3 has 13 residues. Trimming pared 0 bases from V and 5 bases from J, leaving 8 bases between. The germline gives CDR1 SGHDT, CDR2 YYEEEE. CDR3 sequence reads: CASSLVTGYGYTF. The CDR3 region has the DNA TGTGCCAGCAGCTTGGTTACAGGGTATGGCTACACCTTC.

This clonotype was seen at least ten times. The chain links TRBV6-1 to TRBJ1-5, with D possibly being TRBD1 (5 bases). Trimming shortened V by 5 bases and J by 9 bases, and 14 bases separated the two germline ends. Germline CDR1 reads MNHNS; CDR2 reads SASEGT. The CDR3 length is 13 residues. The CDR3 sequence: CASSTPGVSPQHF. The CDR3 nucleotides read TGTGCCAGCAGTACCCCGGGGGTTTCGCCCCAGCATTTT.

The chain carries TRBV20-1 and TRBJ2-1; the D is unclear. Germline V CDR1 and CDR2: DFQATT, SNEGSKA (reference sequence). The V end was cut by 0 bases, the J end by 9 bases, with 15 bases between. The CDR3 extends over 14 amino acids. The CDR3 sequence: CSARDMANYLEQFF. DNA for the CDR3: TGCAGTGCTAGAGATATGGCCAATTATCTTGAGCAGTTCTTC.

The rearrangement uses TRBV7-2 and TRBJ2-4, with a possible D match to TRBD2 (6 bases). CDR1 and CDR2 (germline): SGHTA, FQGNSA. CDR3 length: 13 residues. V was shortened by 2 bases and J by 7 bases, with 9 bases between the two germline ends. The CDR3 DNA is TGTGCCAGCAGCTTAATCCGGGAGAACATTCAGTACTTC. Protein product: CASSLIRENIQYF.

The rearrangement joins TRBV5-6 to TRBJ2-7; D not resolved. There are 15 residues in the CDR3. CDR1 and CDR2 (germline): SGHDT, YYEEEE. V lost 0 bases and J lost 7, with 17 bases in between. The CDR3 sequence: CASSLDQADMREQYF. CDR3 DNA: TGTGCCAGCAGCTTGGATCAGGCAGACATGAGGGAGCAGTACTTC. Complete variable domain (other parts from reference TRBV5-6 and TRBJ2-7): DAGVTQSPTHLIKTRGQQVTLRCSPKSGHDTVSWYQQALGQGPQFIFQYYEEEERQRGNFPDRFSGHQFPNYSSELNVNALLLGDSALYLCASSLDQADMREQYFGPGTRLTVT.

Ten or more counts support this clonotype. The chain joins TRBV24-1 to TRBJ2-5; 8 positions match TRBD2. The CDR3 is made up of 16 amino acids. J lost 1 base, V lost 4 bases, and 7 bases had no gene match. Germline V gene data show CDR1 as KGHDR and CDR2 as SFDVKD. In nucleotides, the CDR3 is TGTGCCACCAGTGACCCGGTAGCGGGACCCCAAGAGACCCAGTACTTC. Amino acid sequence: CATSDPVAGPQETQYF.

This clonotype came up many times. The V and J genes are TRBV28 and TRBJ1-1; D ambiguous. Germline CDR1 MDHEN, CDR2 SYDVKM. Trimming took 1 base from V and 1 from J, leaving 7 bases between them. This CDR3 contains 14 residues. CDR3 nucleotide sequence: TGTGCCAGCAGTTTATCCCCTGGGAACACTGAAGCTTTCTTT. As protein: CASSLSPGNTEAFF.

The genes are TRBV9 and TRBJ1-2, with D tentatively TRBD1 (5 bases). Looked up from germline, CDR1 is SGDLS and CDR2 is YYNGEE. The ends were cut back, 0 bases at V and 5 bases at J, with 17 bases in the middle. There are 16 residues in the CDR3. The CDR3 bases are TGTGCCAGCAGCGTAGCTACAGTCGACAGCAATTATGGCTACACCTTC. This gives the protein CASSVATVDSNYGYTF.

This chain uses TRBV5-1 with TRBJ1-2; TRBD1 is a possible D gene (5 bases). CDR1 and CDR2 (germline): SGHRS, YFSETQ. V was pared by 5 bases and J by 2 bases, with 16 bases between. The CDR3 extends over 15 amino acids. Written as DNA, the CDR3 is TGCGCCAGCAGACTGGGACTGACCCAGAACTATGGCTACACCTTC. It codes for CASRLGLTQNYGYTF.

The table lists this clonotype with many counts. The chain combines TRBV14 with TRBJ2-7; D possibly corresponds to TRBD2 (6 bases). V lost 4 bases and J lost 2, with 15 bases in between. Germline V gene sequence: CDR1 SGHDN, CDR2 FVKESK. This CDR3 region has 15 residues. The CDR3 sequence: CASSLTGGFPYEQYF. The CDR3 nucleotides read TGTGCCAGCAGCCTCACTGGGGGGTTCCCCTACGAGCAGTACTTC. The variable domain in full, with the rest retrieved from reference TRBV14 and TRBJ2-7, is EAGVTQFPSHSVIEKGQTVTLRCDPISGHDNLYWYRRVMGKEIKFLLHFVKESKQDESGMPNNRFLAERTGGTYSTLKVQPAELEDSGVYFCASSLTGGFPYEQYFGPGTRLTVT.

The sample holds many counts of this clonotype. This sequence joins TRBV6-2 or TRBV6-3 and TRBJ2-7; D is possibly TRBD2 (6 bases). The CDR3 loop spans 16 amino acids. CDR1 and CDR2 from the germline V gene are MNHEY and SVGEGT. V gave up 4 bases and J gave up 0 bases, with 16 bases separating them. The DNA for the CDR3 is TGTGCCAGCAGTTCGGCCGGGACTGGGAGCTCCTACGAGCAGTACTTC. Amino acids: CASSSAGTGSSYEQYF.

This clonotype was recorded at least ten times. The chain has TRBV10-3 and TRBJ2-7, with 9 bases lining up with TRBD2. The junction had 3 bases not matched to a gene; V was cut back by 0 bases and J by 0 bases. The CDR3 has 16 amino acids. Germline V gene data show CDR1 as ENHRY and CDR2 as SYGVKD. DNA for the CDR3: TGTGCCATCAGTGAGTCAGGACTAGCGTACTCCTACGAGCAGTACTTC. Encoded protein: CAISESGLAYSYEQYF.

The sample holds many counts of this clonotype. CDR3 sequence: CASTTGQNTEAFF. CDR3 coding DNA: TGTGCCAGCACTACTGGGCAGAACACTGAAGCTTTCTTT. The chain employs TRBV12-3 or TRBV12-4 and TRBJ1-1; D is uncertain. Deletions cut 7 bases from V and 1 base from J, with 10 bases between. This CDR3 contains 13 residues.

This clonotype was counted ten times or more. This chain uses TRBV20-1 with TRBJ2-7; TRBD2 matches 8 bases. CDR3 length: 13 amino acids. Germline trimming cut 0 bases from V and 7 bases from J; bases unmatched to any gene: 5. Germline values: CDR1 DFQATT, CDR2 SNEGSKA (reference sequence). The CDR3 DNA reads TGCAGTGCTAGAGATAGCGGGAAGGGGGAGCAGTACTTC. Translated: CSARDSGKGEQYF.

The chain recombines TRBV30 with TRBJ2-7; no clear D gene. The CDR3 totals 15 residues. Trimming pared 1 base from V and 4 bases from J, leaving 17 bases between. From germline, CDR1 is GTSNPN and CDR2 SVGIG (reference sequence). The CDR3 DNA sequence: TGTGCCTGGAGTGGTCCGAACACCGCACTTTACGAGCAGTACTTC. The encoded protein is CAWSGPNTALYEQYF.

V is TRBV28 and J is TRBJ2-2; no clear D gene. Germline CDR1 MDHEN, CDR2 SYDVKM. This CDR3 is built from 13 residues. V lost 8 bases and J lost 3, with 10 bases in between. CDR3 protein: CASEENYTGELFF. The CDR3 nucleotides read TGTGCCAGCGAAGAGAACTACACCGGGGAGCTGTTTTTT.